The clone carrying this T cell receptor beta chain was counted at least ten times. These data belong to a study of Graves' ophthalmopathy and Graves' hyperthyroidism. The study amplified TCR beta CDR3 regions using RNA transcripts. The library came from an HTBI-primed first-round RT-PCR and a second-round multiplex PCR. MiXCR, run by TCRdb on the multiplex PCR reads, gives a single entry per CDR3 protein. The table lists over 500,000 distinct CDR3 sequences, 22% of them singletons. The stable label applied to hyperthyroidism with no ophthalmopathy within 18 months of follow-up. Certain patients, namely those with other autoimmune diseases, uncontrolled infections, pregnancy or lactation, were excluded. The length of the CDR3 is 16 residues. V dropped 5 bases and J dropped 0; count of bases not matched to a gene: 12. Germline CDR1 and CDR2: DFQATT and SNEGSKA (reference sequence).

Sequencing was done on a sample of peripheral blood. This TCR derives from a woman aged 18-29 years with stable Graves' hyperthyroidism. Some clones in this sample may be carry-over from other donors' samples. The chain employs TRBV20-1 and TRBJ1-2; the match to TRBD1 covers 7 bases. CDR3 in DNA: TGCAGTGCTGGTCCCCTACCCGGGACAGCTAACTATGGCTACACCTTC. It is translated as CSAGPLPGTANYGYTF.